This TCR beta chain was identified during a study of T cell responses to AZD1222 COVID-19 vaccine. The V gene's germline CDR1 is SGHDT and CDR2 YYEEEE. Trimming pared 1 base from V and 2 bases from J, leaving 7 bases between. This CDR3 contains 14 residues. Assay used: immunoSEQ multiplex PCR; TCRdb lists only in-frame clones, some missing. The sample has about 94,000 clones, roughly 90% seen once. The chain links TRBV5-6 to TRBJ1-3; D is unresolved. This clonotype was obtained from an adult who received the AZD1222 COVID-19 vaccine. The input for sequencing was peripheral blood, taken 28 days after the second AZD1222 dose. This chain's CDR3 is CASSLPGTGNTIYF. In DNA form, the CDR3 reads TGTGCCAGCAGCTTGCCGGGGACTGGAAACACCATATATTTT.